These T cell receptor beta chains were read from a single sample in a study of OX40 agonist ivuxolimab in advanced cancers. The assay was immunoSEQ multiplex PCR, and TCRdb's table has in-frame clones only and misses some. The sample yields 80,000 to 85,000 clones, approximately 86% seen once. The sequenced sample was CD4+ or CD8+ T cells sorted from blood, obtained in a trial of the OX40 agonist ivuxolimab. All receptors come from an adult with an advanced solid tumor such as melanoma, head and neck, liver or kidney cancer. The CDR3 runs from the conserved cysteine through the conserved F or W. The D gene is left open where the match is weak.

j_call v_call d_call cdr3_aa
TRBJ1-2 TRBV7-6 - CASSLSEGQSGYTF
TRBJ1-5 TRBV7-9 - CASSRWDQPQHF
TRBJ1-1 TRBV29-1 - CSGVEGNSNTEAFF
TRBJ1-2 TRBV30 - CAWSSSSGGDGYTF
TRBJ1-2 TRBV5-5 TRBD1 CATTGQGDYGYTF
TRBJ2-1 TRBV2 - CASSLPGSTYNEQFF
TRBJ2-5 TRBV11-1 TRBD2 CASSLERGGVSETQYF
TRBJ1-1 TRBV7-8 - CASSELGTFMNTEAFF
TRBJ1-4 TRBV19 - CASSEGLPFEKLFF
TRBJ1-2 TRBV6-6 - CASKPQDSGYTF
TRBJ1-6 TRBV11-3 - CASSSDSGRNSPLHF
TRBJ1-1 TRBV20-1 - CSVRQNTEAFF
TRBJ2-5 TRBV2 TRBD2 CASHSGSETQYF
TRBJ1-2 TRBV6-5 - CASSYDPTGRIYGYTF
TRBJ2-1 TRBV29-1 - CSVDGGSYNEQFF
TRBJ1-4 TRBV19 - CASSMGRFGEKLFF
TRBJ2-3 TRBV5-4 - CASRPTLGLADTQYF
TRBJ1-1 TRBV4-1 - CASSQTDRNTEAFF
TRBJ1-2 TRBV14 - CASSLRQRAGGYTF
TRBJ1-2 TRBV7-2 - CASSLAPQAVRAGYTF
TRBJ1-1 TRBV6-5 TRBD1 CASSNPGQANTEAFF
TRBJ2-7 TRBV5-1 TRBD2 CASSRTSGIYEQYF
TRBJ2-7 TRBV30 - CAWSGGDSYEQYF
TRBJ1-1 TRBV18 - CASSQDTEAFF
TRBJ2-3 TRBV7-8 TRBD1 CASSLRDRVSTDTQYF
TRBJ2-1 TRBV7-9 - CASSRGISSRDEQFF
TRBJ2-2 TRBV29-1 - CSVPDLTGELFF
TRBJ1-2 TRBV29-1 - CSVGLTGRGARGYTF
TRBJ2-1 TRBV11-2 - CASSLVGGFYNEQFF
TRBJ1-5 TRBV2 - CATRPGGTSNQPQHF
TRBJ1-4 TRBV30 - CAWSYRLEKLFF
TRBJ2-3 TRBV9 TRBD2 CASSPRREGWGDTQYF
TRBJ1-4 TRBV4-1 - CASSQGWGRDEKLFF
TRBJ2-1 TRBV7-8 - CASSPLGGYNEQFF
TRBJ2-3 TRBV5-1 TRBD2 CASSLGLAGGPSTDTQYF
TRBJ1-3 TRBV5-1 - CASSLAGQTGNTIYF
TRBJ1-1 TRBV27 TRBD1 CASSLFGQVNAKAFF
TRBJ1-2 TRBV5-1 TRBD1 CASSPGATGEYYTF
TRBJ2-2 TRBV10-2 - CASRAGMNTGELFF
TRBJ2-3 TRBV5-1 - CASSLDGARGGGTQYF
TRBJ1-1 TRBV18 - CASSPIGQAGTEAFF
TRBJ1-5 TRBV2 TRBD1 CASSGTGAIQPQHF
TRBJ2-2 TRBV16 TRBD2 CASSRQREAGELFF
TRBJ2-2 TRBV25-1 - CASSDPGAGELFF
TRBJ1-2 TRBV14 TRBD1 CASSPQGTGGTRYGYTF
TRBJ1-2 TRBV7-8 - CASSVGGGRNGYTF
TRBJ1-5 TRBV6-1 - CASRGSLNQPQHF
TRBJ2-5 TRBV5-1 - CASSRVGGRQETQYF
TRBJ2-7 TRBV6-5 TRBD1 CASSWDSRAYEQYF
TRBJ2-4 TRBV19 TRBD2 CASSARLAGVDKNIQYF
TRBJ2-2 TRBV23-1 TRBD2 CASSQSAGVPARDRTGELFF